This is a list of T cell receptor beta chains from one sample in a study of blood T cell repertoires in COVID-19. Here immunoSEQ multiplex PCR was the method, and the copy in TCRdb shows in-frame clones only, minus some. The sample lists roughly 250,000 clones, roughly 87% occurring once. Sequenced: PBMCs or T cells enriched from blood (not recorded which). Receptor source: a woman aged 25 to 39 with acute COVID-19. CDR3s include the opening cysteine and the closing phenylalanine or tryptophan. D genes are given only for firm matches. Some rows have no size entry. The others give once, few or many, or a class for an expanded clone.

V	D	size	J	CDR3	DNA
TRBV19	-	-	TRBJ1-4	CASSIVPGDRPNEKLFF	TGTGCCAGTAGTATAGTTCCGGGGGACCGGCCTAATGAAAAACTGTTTTTT
TRBV5-1	TRBD1	once	TRBJ1-4	CASSLSTGMRSEKLFF	TGCGCCAGCAGCTTATCGACAGGGATGCGGAGTGAAAAACTGTTTTTT
TRBV19	TRBD1	-	TRBJ1-2	CASRDLSGTGILGYTF	TGTGCCAGTAGGGATCTCTCCGGGACAGGGATCTTGGGCTACACCTTC
TRBV7-9	-	-	TRBJ2-3	CASSLERGSHSDTQYF	TGTGCCAGCAGCTTAGAGAGAGGGAGTCATTCAGATACGCAGTATTTT
TRBV11-2	TRBD1	-	TRBJ2-5	CASSFDRGFGETQYF	TGTGCCAGCAGCTTTGACAGGGGGTTTGGGGAGACCCAGTACTTC
TRBV10-3	-	-	TRBJ1-5	CATRREYGNQPQHF	TGTGCCACCCGTCGGGAATACGGCAATCAGCCCCAGCATTTT
TRBV9	TRBD2	-	TRBJ2-3	CASSAQAGGPADTQYF	TGTGCCAGCAGCGCCCAAGCGGGGGGGCCGGCAGATACGCAGTATTTT
TRBV28	-	-	TRBJ1-6	CASSYVSLLSSYNSPLHF	TGTGCCAGCAGCTACGTATCCTTGTTGAGCTCCTATAATTCACCCCTCCACTTT
TRBV3-1/TRBV3-2	-	-	TRBJ2-5	CASSPNGVQETQYF	TGTGCCAGCAGCCCCAACGGGGTCCAAGAGACCCAGTACTTC
TRBV28	-	-	TRBJ2-1	CASLGGFNEQFF	TGTGCCAGTCTGGGGGGTTTTAATGAGCAGTTCTTC
TRBV28	-	-	TRBJ2-3	CASRPTVKDTQYF	TGTGCCAGCAGACCTACTGTGAAAGATACGCAGTATTTT
TRBV29-1	-	-	TRBJ2-7	CSVVSSYEQYF	TGCAGCGTTGTTAGCTCCTACGAGCAGTACTTC
TRBV4-1	-	-	TRBJ1-4	CASSQDTGNLANEKLFF	TGCGCCAGCAGCCAAGATACCGGGAACTTGGCTAATGAAAAACTGTTTTTT
TRBV7-2	-	few	TRBJ1-3	CASSSPPGAGNTIYF	TGTGCCAGCAGCTCACCACCCGGAGCTGGAAACACCATATATTTT
TRBV19	TRBD1	-	TRBJ1-5	CASSMGQGAMQNQPQHF	TGTGCCAGTAGTATGGGACAGGGGGCAATGCAGAATCAGCCCCAGCATTTT
TRBV2	TRBD1	-	TRBJ2-7	CASSVGTGFYEQYF	TGTGCCAGCAGTGTAGGGACAGGGTTTTACGAGCAGTACTTC
TRBV28	TRBD1	-	TRBJ1-2	CASRGDRGRYGYTF	TGTGCCAGCAGGGGGGACAGGGGGCGCTATGGCTACACCTTC
TRBV19	TRBD1	-	TRBJ2-2	CASRRGTGQGGELFF	TGTGCCAGTAGAAGGGGGACAGGTCAAGGCGGGGAGCTGTTTTTT
TRBV9	TRBD1	-	TRBJ1-2	CASSTSGTGFWGYTF	TGTGCCAGCAGCACCTCCGGGACAGGGTTTTGGGGCTACACCTTC
TRBV10-3	-	-	TRBJ2-7	CAISWGQGTDEQYF	TGTGCCATCAGTTGGGGGCAGGGAACCGACGAGCAGTACTTC
TRBV6-1	-	-	TRBJ1-2	CASSEQVWGSQPF	TGTGCCAGCAGTGAACAGGTCTGGGGCAGCCAGCCCTTC
TRBV9	-	once	TRBJ2-7	CASSVGGDRHEQYF	TGTGCCAGCAGCGTAGGAGGTGACCGTCACGAGCAGTACTTC
TRBV4-1	-	once	TRBJ1-5	CASSQTRGGQPQHF	TGCGCCAGCAGCCAGACCCGGGGTGGTCAGCCCCAGCATTTT
TRBV19	TRBD2	-	TRBJ2-7	CASSPHPTSGRAYEQYF	TGTGCCAGTAGTCCCCACCCGACTAGCGGGAGGGCGTACGAGCAGTACTTC
TRBV5-1	TRBD1	-	TRBJ2-2	CASVGTGGPGELFF	TGCGCCAGCGTCGGGACAGGGGGCCCAGGGGAGCTGTTTTTT